This T cell receptor beta chain appears in the sequencing data of a study of T-cell reconstitution after alpha-beta-depleted transplantation in children (dated by TCRdb to between 2015 and 2016). For the wider study: The study quantitatively tracked T-cell immune reconstitution after TCRalphabeta/CD19-depleted allogeneic hematopoietic cell transplantation in children using TCR repertoire profiling.

Spanning cysteine to phenylalanine, the CDR3 consists of 15 amino acids. Only the CDR3 region is kept as DNA, spanning 45 bases read in frame from base 1. CDR1 and CDR2 were assigned from the germline V gene as KGHDR and SFDVKD. V and J are truncated by 9 bases and 4 bases respectively, leaving an intervening sequence of 18 bases. This clonotype was picked up a small number of times. No cognate antigen has been identified for it. Base qualities are not recorded, but no much larger clone differs from it by a single base. Libraries were prepared through PCR. Instrument used: Illumina HiSeq 2500. To normalize quantification of the TCRbeta repertoire, the TCR libraries were built with molecular barcoding that relied on unique molecular identifiers. The public reads were run again by TCRdb, first through fastp at Q25 and then through MiXCR, and only productive beta chains were kept. One record per CDR3 amino acid sequence lists the most common genes and DNA. Across this sample there are approximately 640,000 distinct CDR3 sequences, with roughly 15% seen only once. The top ten clones comprise under 1.2% of the sample.

The sample here was PBMCs from the stem cell graft donor, taken from the stem cell graft. The receptor chain draws on TRBV24-1 and TRBJ2-1, with TRBD2 tentatively as D gene (5 bases match). This receptor was identified in a human donor who donated a stem cell graft to a child with acute myeloid leukemia. At the DNA level, the sequence is TGTGCCACCGCTCCGCTGGGAGAGGGATACAATGAGCAGTTCTTC. Translation gives CATAPLGEGYNEQFF.